The present TCR beta chain was sequenced within a study of CD8+ T cells in alopecia areata (dated by TCRdb to 2017 to 2018). For the study in its entirety: The treated patients took part in an open-label pilot trial in which moderate-to-severe alopecia areata was treated with oral tofacitinib at 5 to 10 mg twice daily. On the human side, TCRbeta sequencing was run on scalp tissue and on sorted CD4+ and CD8+ peripheral blood T cells from healthy controls and from alopecia areata patients with either patchy or totalis/universalis disease. The study used high-throughput TCRbeta sequencing to examine T cell clonal expansion in alopecia areata, in both the C3H/HeJ mouse model and human patients. Tofacitinib was given for 6 to 18 months, followed by 6 months of follow-up off drug to assess delayed response and recurrence. Clonality in the scalp was compared among normal scalp (n=4), patchy alopecia areata scalp (n=8), and alopecia totalis/universalis scalp (n=8). Amplification of TCRbeta CDR3 regions was done by immunoSEQ multiplex PCR using 35 Vbeta forward primers and 13 Jbeta reverse primers. For the treated patients, the SALT score, which quantifies what percentage of scalp surface area is affected, served as the measure of disease severity. Tofacitinib-treated patients had biopsies at baseline and at 4 and 24 weeks of treatment, with a later scalp biopsy in several patients. RNA was obtained with the PAXgene miRNA kit for fixed scalp, the miRNeasy kit for PBMCs, and the RNeasy kit for mouse skin. Study-wide conclusions, independent of this receptor: Many expanded lesional clones were found to persist in scalp and blood during tofacitinib treatment, and relapse after treatment cessation may be partly explained by this persistence. Scalp clonality and the number of expanded CD8+ clones among the top 100 scalp clones were significantly decreased by tofacitinib. Because the treated cohort was small and included a single nonresponder, larger studies are needed to assess links between baseline CD8+ expansion and response. TCR sequences shared between patients were less clear than in mice, possibly partly because of HLA diversity in the patient population. Compared with normal scalp, lesional scalp, particularly in alopecia totalis/universalis, had higher clonality and more expanded CD8+ clones, which suggests antigenic drive. Unlike mouse skin, which is dominated by gammadelta T cells, normal human skin has resident alphabeta T cells that are also sequenced, and this complicates analysis of the scalp TCR repertoire.

The label giving this sample's time point can be read as: around 4 weeks on oral tofacitinib. The label giving this sample's treatment or condition can be read as: oral pan-JAK inhibitor, 5-10 mg twice daily. Lesional scalp punch biopsies and peripheral blood were collected from alopecia areata patients. PBMCs were isolated by density centrifugation and stained for CD3, CD4 and CD8, after which CD4+ and CD8+ T cells were sorted on a FACSAria. Turning to this clone: Its antigen is not yet known. No base-level quality is on record; no much larger clone is a single base apart.

Library creation used the immunoSEQ multiplex PCR assay. For TCR sequencing, RNA was extracted from every sample and reverse transcribed into cDNA to serve as template. SuperScript III was used for first-strand cDNA synthesis, primed with a 2:1 mix of oligo-dT and random hexamers. A synthetic immune receptor repertoire was used to gauge amplification bias, and whatever bias remained was removed computationally. The study's own analysis went as follows. Raw reads were preprocessed to remove errors, and CDR3 was defined according to IMGT conventions as the region from the conserved cysteine to phenylalanine. Clonality was computed as 1 minus the Shannon entropy, with the entropy normalized by log2 of the number of productive unique TCRs. Scalp TCRbeta sequences were cross-referenced with sorted blood CD4 and CD8 repertoires so that the CD4 or CD8 identity of scalp clones could be inferred. TCRdb holds this immuneACCESS table with in-frame rearrangements only. Some clones are missing; in checked studies, unresolved V genes explain under half, and the rest has no known cause. The V and J calls and clone size come from that table; D and trimming were worked out from the DNA. The sample yields more than 200,000 clones; 64% were counted once. The ten most abundant clones make up 3.5% to 5% of the sample.

The sample in question was CD4+ T cells sorted from blood, obtained at week 4, from a patient treated with tofacitinib. This clonotype was obtained from a human donor with alopecia areata.

This receptor has the CDR3 CASIHDGCSEQFF. DNA sequence: TGCGCCAGCATCCACGACGGGTGCAGTGAGCAGTTCTTC. The chain links TRBV4-3 with TRBJ2-1; confidence is insufficient to name the D gene. Looking up the germline V gene yields CDR1 LGHNA and CDR2 YSLEER. Including the terminal cysteine and phenylalanine, the CDR3 comprises 13 residues. Just the 39-base CDR3 DNA is kept, in frame starting at base 1. Trimming costs V 7 bases and J 9 bases, and their ends lie 16 bases apart.